The rows below give T cell receptor beta chains drawn from one sample of a study of shared clonotypes between healthy human individuals. The method was immunoSEQ multiplex PCR; TCRdb's version includes in-frame clones alone and lacks a portion of them. Among 550,000 to 700,000 clones, roughly 73% were seen once, and the ten largest hold 1.5% to 2%. Sequencing was done on a sample of memory CD4+ T cells sorted from blood. Receptor source: a woman aged 30 to 39 in good health. CDR3s include the opening cysteine and the closing phenylalanine or tryptophan. The D gene is left open where the match is weak. Clone size is given for some rows only: seen once, a few or many times, or a class if the clone is expanded.

clone size: NA; J gene: TRBJ2-7; D gene: TRBD1; V gene: TRBV6-6; CDR3 protein: CASSYGSGQGYEQYF; CDR3 DNA: TGTGCCAGCAGTTACGGTTCAGGACAGGGATACGAGCAGTACTTC
clone size: many; J gene: TRBJ1-2; D gene: NA; V gene: TRBV4-1; CDR3 protein: CASSQEGGRNYGYTF; CDR3 DNA: TGCGCCAGCAGCCAAGAAGGTGGCAGGAACTATGGCTACACCTTC
clone size: NA; J gene: TRBJ1-1; D gene: NA; V gene: TRBV27; CDR3 protein: CASGSRVRNTEAFF; CDR3 DNA: TGTGCCAGCGGGAGCAGGGTCAGGAACACTGAAGCTTTCTTT
clone size: NA; J gene: TRBJ1-4; D gene: TRBD1; V gene: TRBV19; CDR3 protein: CASGRQGREKLFF; CDR3 DNA: TGTGCCAGCGGGCGACAGGGACGGGAAAAACTGTTTTTT
clone size: NA; J gene: TRBJ1-2; D gene: NA; V gene: TRBV11-1; CDR3 protein: CASSLGGAGSGYTF; CDR3 DNA: TGTGCCAGCAGCTTAGGGGGCGCAGGGAGCGGCTACACCTTC
clone size: NA; J gene: TRBJ1-2; D gene: NA; V gene: TRBV5-4; CDR3 protein: CASTRTLDAYGYTF; CDR3 DNA: TGTGCCAGCACCCGAACGCTTGATGCCTATGGCTACACCTTC
clone size: NA; J gene: TRBJ1-2; D gene: NA; V gene: TRBV28; CDR3 protein: CASSLDGGVVPFGYTF; CDR3 DNA: TGTGCCAGCAGTTTAGATGGGGGCGTGGTCCCCTTTGGCTACACCTTC
clone size: NA; J gene: TRBJ2-5; D gene: NA; V gene: TRBV27; CDR3 protein: CASRRGVSETQYF; CDR3 DNA: TGTGCCAGCAGGAGGGGGGTGTCGGAGACCCAGTACTTC
clone size: once; J gene: TRBJ2-2; D gene: NA; V gene: TRBV9; CDR3 protein: CASSVGSFGTPNTGELFF; CDR3 DNA: TGTGCCAGCAGCGTAGGTTCGTTCGGGACCCCGAACACCGGGGAGCTGTTTTTT
clone size: NA; J gene: TRBJ2-5; D gene: NA; V gene: TRBV11-2; CDR3 protein: CASSSGVEQETQYF; CDR3 DNA: TGTGCCAGCAGCTCTGGAGTGGAACAAGAGACCCAGTACTTC
clone size: NA; J gene: TRBJ1-2; D gene: NA; V gene: TRBV28; CDR3 protein: CASSPRERGYTF; CDR3 DNA: TGTGCCAGCAGTCCCCGGGAAAGGGGCTACACCTTC
clone size: NA; J gene: TRBJ2-7; D gene: TRBD2; V gene: TRBV5-1; CDR3 protein: CASSSTPGTSGSSYEQYF; CDR3 DNA: TGCGCCAGCAGCTCAACACCCGGGACTAGCGGGAGTTCCTACGAGCAGTACTTC
clone size: NA; J gene: TRBJ2-7; D gene: TRBD2; V gene: TRBV25-1; CDR3 protein: CASSERGLGTYEQYF; CDR3 DNA: TGTGCCAGCAGTGAACGCGGACTAGGAACCTACGAGCAGTACTTC
clone size: NA; J gene: TRBJ2-2; D gene: NA; V gene: TRBV4-1; CDR3 protein: CASSQDQGSNTGELFF; CDR3 DNA: TGCGCCAGCAGCCAAGACCAGGGGTCGAACACCGGGGAGCTGTTTTTT
clone size: NA; J gene: TRBJ2-3; D gene: NA; V gene: TRBV6-5; CDR3 protein: CASSDAGPLTDTQYF; CDR3 DNA: TGTGCCAGCAGCGATGCAGGGCCCCTCACAGATACGCAGTATTTT
clone size: NA; J gene: TRBJ1-4; D gene: TRBD1; V gene: TRBV18; CDR3 protein: CASSPGQGSEKLFF; CDR3 DNA: TGTGCCAGCTCACCGGGACAGGGGAGTGAAAAACTGTTTTTT
clone size: NA; J gene: TRBJ1-2; D gene: NA; V gene: TRBV2; CDR3 protein: CASTMDSSYGYTF; CDR3 DNA: TGTGCCAGCACTATGGACAGTTCGTATGGCTACACCTTC
clone size: NA; J gene: TRBJ2-2; D gene: NA; V gene: TRBV11-2; CDR3 protein: CASSLGNSYTGELFF; CDR3 DNA: TGTGCCAGCAGCTTAGGCAACAGCTACACCGGGGAGCTGTTTTTT
clone size: NA; J gene: TRBJ1-4; D gene: TRBD1; V gene: TRBV10-3; CDR3 protein: CAIRGQGTNEKLFF; CDR3 DNA: TGTGCCATCAGAGGACAGGGGACAAATGAAAAACTGTTTTTT
clone size: few; J gene: TRBJ2-1; D gene: NA; V gene: TRBV5-1; CDR3 protein: CASSQDASSYNEQFF; CDR3 DNA: TGCGCCAGCAGCCAGGACGCGAGCTCCTACAATGAGCAGTTCTTC
clone size: NA; J gene: TRBJ2-3; D gene: NA; V gene: TRBV7-9; CDR3 protein: CASSFGHGASTDTQYF; CDR3 DNA: TGTGCCAGCAGCTTCGGGCACGGGGCTAGCACAGATACGCAGTATTTT
clone size: once; J gene: TRBJ2-7; D gene: TRBD1; V gene: TRBV28; CDR3 protein: CASSPQRWGTGVFEQYF; CDR3 DNA: TGTGCCAGCAGTCCTCAAAGGTGGGGGACAGGGGTTTTCGAGCAGTACTTC
clone size: NA; J gene: TRBJ1-1; D gene: NA; V gene: TRBV2; CDR3 protein: CASRGDMNTEAFF; CDR3 DNA: TGTGCCAGCAGGGGAGACATGAACACTGAAGCTTTCTTT
clone size: once; J gene: TRBJ2-7; D gene: NA; V gene: TRBV7-9; CDR3 protein: CASSLQAGQSTYEQYF; CDR3 DNA: TGTGCCAGCAGCCTTCAAGCTGGACAGAGCACCTACGAGCAGTACTTC
clone size: few; J gene: TRBJ2-7; D gene: NA; V gene: TRBV6-1; CDR3 protein: CASSPGLSSSYEQYF; CDR3 DNA: TGTGCCAGCAGTCCGGGACTCTCGAGCTCCTACGAGCAGTACTTC
clone size: NA; J gene: TRBJ1-4; D gene: TRBD1; V gene: TRBV29-1; CDR3 protein: CSVGWTGNEKLFF; CDR3 DNA: TGCAGCGTTGGTTGGACAGGAAATGAAAAACTGTTTTTT
clone size: NA; J gene: TRBJ2-4; D gene: NA; V gene: TRBV19; CDR3 protein: CASLDLLAKNIQYF; CDR3 DNA: TGTGCCAGTCTTGACCTGCTAGCCAAAAACATTCAGTACTTC